Each of the 10 T cell receptor beta chains below was sequenced from the same sample in a study of T cells in Graves' hyperthyroidism and ophthalmopathy. RNA transcripts were the template for amplifying TCR beta CDR3 regions. Carried out on the TCR CDR3, a first-round RT-PCR used the HTBI primer set. TCRdb passed the multiplex PCR reads through MiXCR, listing each CDR3 protein once. The sample yields approximately 640,000 distinct CDR3 sequences, around 15% seen once. Specimen: blood. These receptors came from a woman younger than 45 with Graves' hyperthyroidism.

The V and J genes are TRBV20-1 and TRBJ2-7; D gene ambiguous. Germline V gene data show CDR1 as DFQATT and CDR2 as SNEGSKA (reference sequence). The length of the CDR3 is 11 residues. The V end lost 3 bases, the J end lost 3 bases, and 6 bases lay between the germline ends. The CDR3 loop reads CSASNGYEQYF. The CDR3 DNA sequence: TGCAGTGCTAGCAACGGCTACGAGCAGTACTTC.

This clonotype was picked up many times. V and J are TRBV2 and TRBJ2-1; 7 bases match TRBD2. The CDR3 length is 15 residues. V lost 10 bases and J lost 7; bases outside the gene matches: 16. The germline gives CDR1 SNHLY, CDR2 FYNNEI. The chain's CDR3 is CAKQSGGSIENEQFF. As DNA, the CDR3 is TGTGCCAAACAAAGCGGCGGGAGTATTGAAAATGAGCAGTTCTTC. The whole variable domain, remainder taken from reference TRBV2 and TRBJ2-1, is EPEVTQTPSHQVTQMGQEVILRCVPISNHLYFYWYRQILGQKVEFLVSFYNNEISEKSEIFDDQFSVERPDGSNFTLKIRSTKLEDSAMYFCAKQSGGSIENEQFFGPGTRLTVL.

This clonotype was observed a few times. The chain combines TRBV7-8 with TRBJ1-1, with 8 bases aligning to TRBD1. The CDR3 runs 12 residues. Losses at the gene ends were 5 bases for V and 7 bases for J; bases not matched to a gene: 3. The germline V gene encodes CDR1 SGHVS and CDR2 FQNEAQ. The CDR3 sequence is CASSPGTGEAFF. The CDR3 DNA follows: TGTGCCAGCAGCCCGGGGACAGGTGAAGCTTTCTTT. The full variable domain, its missing parts supplied by reference TRBV7-8 and TRBJ1-1, is GAGVSQSPRYKVAKRGQDVALRCDPISGHVSLFWYQQALGQGPEFLTYFQNEAQLDKSGLPSDRFFAERPEGSVSTLKIQRTQQEDSAVYLCASSPGTGEAFFGQGTRLTVV.

This clonotype showed up many times. J is TRBJ2-1 and V is TRBV3-1; no reliable D call. The germline CDR1 and CDR2 sequences are LGHDT and YNNKEL (reference sequence). The V gene lost 0 bases and the J gene lost 3 bases, with 9 bases spanning the gap. This CDR3 comprises 15 residues. As DNA, the CDR3 is TGTGCCAGCAGCCAAGATCAACAGATCTACAATGAGCAGTTCTTC. This encodes CASSQDQQIYNEQFF.

The J gene is TRBJ1-2, the V gene TRBV10-3; no clear D. Germline V gives CDR1 ENHRY, CDR2 SYGVKD. The CDR3 has 14 amino acids. Trimming pared 2 bases from V and 3 bases from J, leaving 10 bases between. The chain's CDR3 is CAISEIEGDYGYTF. CDR3 nucleotides: TGTGCCATCAGTGAGATAGAGGGTGACTATGGCTACACCTTC.

This clonotype occurred many times. The genes are TRBV20-1 and TRBJ2-5, with D perhaps given as TRBD1 or TRBD2 (5 bases each). V was cut by 2 bases and J by 4 bases, with 17 bases left in between. The length of the CDR3 is 15 residues. CDR1 is DFQATT, CDR2 SNEGSKA, per germline (reference sequence). The CDR3 DNA follows: TGCAGTGCTAGATCCACAAAGAGGGGAATAGAGACCCAGTACTTC. As protein: CSARSTKRGIETQYF.

This clonotype showed up many times. The CDR3 region is CASSLGGPPSDEQYF. The CDR3 nucleotides are TGTGCCAGCAGTCTTGGGGGCCCTCCTAGTGACGAGCAGTACTTC. The genes are TRBV28 and TRBJ2-7; D perhaps matches TRBD1 (6 bases). The CDR3 extends over 15 amino acids. The germline gives CDR1 MDHEN, CDR2 SYDVKM. Deletions cut 5 bases from V and 5 bases from J, with 19 bases between.

There are a few counts of this clonotype. Here the CDR3 reads CASSPLDSGRSLQFF. The CDR3 DNA follows: TGTGCCAGCTCACCACTGGATAGTGGCAGGAGCCTCCAGTTCTTC. V and J are TRBV18 and TRBJ2-1; no reliable D call. Germline V gene data show CDR1 as KGHSH and CDR2 as LQKENI. The CDR3 consists of 15 residues. The germline V and J ends were trimmed by 1 base and 13 bases, with 20 bases remaining between them.

This clonotype was seen a handful of times. The chain links TRBV20-1 to TRBJ1-5, with D tentatively TRBD1 (5 bases). CDR3 size: 17 residues. Trimming cost V 1 base and J 0 bases, with 16 bases left between them. In germline, CDR1 is DFQATT, CDR2 SNEGSKA (reference sequence). CDR3 bases: TGCAGTGCTAGAGTGCGGGGTGGGGGTTATAGCAATCAGCCCCAGCATTTT. It yields the protein CSARVRGGGYSNQPQHF.

At least ten counts were recorded for this clonotype. The J gene is TRBJ2-5, the V gene TRBV29-1, with 9 bases lining up with TRBD2. The CDR3 loop spans 15 amino acids. CDR1 and CDR2 (germline): SQVTM, ANQGSEA. V was clipped by 4 bases and J by 0 bases; unmatched bases: 6. CDR3 sequence reads: CSVAKASGNQETQYF. CDR3 nucleotides: TGCAGCGTTGCCAAGGCTAGCGGGAACCAAGAGACCCAGTACTTC.